These 16 T cell receptor beta chains originate from one sample sequenced in a study of blood T cell repertoires in COVID-19. Repertoires were generated with immunoSEQ multiplex PCR, while TCRdb's copy carries only in-frame clones and drops some. The sample contains around 200,000 clones, about 84% of which appear only once. The sequencing sample was made of PBMCs or T cells enriched from blood (not recorded which). The source of these receptors is a man in his forties with acute COVID-19.

The chain is built from TRBV30 and TRBJ2-2; tentatively, D is TRBD2 (7 bases). The length of the CDR3 is 13 residues. Germline CDR1 GTSNPN, CDR2 SVGIG (reference sequence). V was cut by 3 bases and J by 13 bases, with 18 bases left in between. The CDR3 protein is CAWSRGALVWLFF. CDR3 DNA sequence: TGTGCCTGGAGCCGGGGGGCCCTGGTGTGGCTGTTTTTT. The complete variable domain, with remaining parts taken from reference TRBV30 and TRBJ2-2, reads SQTIHQWPATLVQPVGSPLSLECTVEGTSNPNLYWYRQAAGRGLQLLFYSVGIGQISSEVPQNLSASRPQDRQFILSSKKLLLSDSGFYLCAWSRGALVWLFFGEGSRLTVL.

J is TRBJ1-3 and V is TRBV7-9, with no clear D. The CDR3 loop spans 16 amino acids. The V and J ends lost 5 bases and 0 bases respectively, with 14 bases between them. The germline V gene has CDR1 SEHNR and CDR2 FQNEAQ (reference sequence). The CDR3 loop reads CASSRLSGGSGNTIYF. In nucleotides, the CDR3 is TGTGCCAGCAGCCGGCTCAGCGGTGGCTCTGGAAACACCATATATTTT.

The rearrangement joins TRBV30 to TRBJ2-3; maybe TRBD1 (6 bases). Germline V lookup: CDR1 GTSNPN, CDR2 SVGIG (reference sequence). The V gene lost 3 bases and the J gene lost 2 bases, with 18 bases spanning the gap. There are 16 residues in the CDR3. The CDR3 region is CAWSRLGGLVTDTQYF. CDR3 nucleotide sequence: TGTGCCTGGAGCCGCCTAGGGGGATTGGTCACAGATACGCAGTATTTT.

The chain carries TRBV2 and TRBJ1-1; TRBD1 matches at 10 bases. Germline lookup yields CDR1 SNHLY and CDR2 FYNNEI. The ends lost 6 bases at V and 5 bases at J; junction bases unmatched: 6. The CDR3 contains 14 residues. CDR3 in DNA: TGTGCCAGCAGCGGACAGGGGGTCGGTACTGAAGCTTTCTTT. Its protein is CASSGQGVGTEAFF.

A note on this clone: Sequence at one end of the junction differs from germline and may be a read error. The chain is built from TRBV3-1 (or the pseudogene TRBV3-2) and TRBJ2-7; tentative D call: TRBD2 (5 bases). From germline, CDR1 is LGHDT and CDR2 YNNKEL (reference sequence). The CDR3 has 11 residues. The CDR3 sequence: CASSQGTARNF. In DNA form, the CDR3 reads TGTGCCAGCAGCCAAGGGACTGCGCGGAACTTC.

V usage is TRBV7-9 and J usage is TRBJ2-3; the match to TRBD1 covers 8 bases. Looked up from germline, CDR1 is SEHNR and CDR2 is FQNEAQ (reference sequence). The junction had 7 bases not matched to a gene; V was cut back by 5 bases and J by 3 bases. CDR3 length equals 15 residues. The CDR3 loop is CASSARDRPTDTQYF. The CDR3 nucleotides read TGTGCCAGCAGCGCCCGGGACAGGCCTACAGATACGCAGTATTTT.

The genes are TRBV5-1 and TRBJ1-2, with D possibly TRBD1 on 6 matching bases. The CDR3 covers 16 residues. CDR1 and CDR2 (germline): SGHRS, YFSETQ. Trimming pared 1 base from V and 3 bases from J, leaving 16 bases between. CDR3 residues: CASSLYGQPRDYGYTF. The CDR3 DNA follows: TGCGCCAGCAGCTTGTATGGACAGCCGAGAGACTATGGCTACACCTTC.

The rearrangement uses TRBV6-5 and TRBJ1-3; D uncertain. V was pared by 7 bases and J by 3 bases, with 16 bases between. Per the germline V gene, CDR1 is MNHEY and CDR2 is SVGAGI. CDR3 length: 15 residues. The CDR3 spells CASTGGQTGGNTIYF. CDR3 DNA: TGTGCCAGCACAGGAGGGCAAACCGGTGGAAACACCATATATTTT.

This chain joins TRBV6-5 and TRBJ1-3; D unclear. The CDR3 runs 14 residues. Germline V lookup: CDR1 MNHEY, CDR2 SVGAGI. V lost 7 bases and J lost 0, with 10 bases in between. CDR3 coding DNA: TGTGCCAGCACCCCGACTGACTCTGGAAACACCATATATTTT. Protein product: CASTPTDSGNTIYF.

This sequence joins TRBV30 and TRBJ1-5, with no clear D. V was cut by 3 bases and J by 6 bases, with 12 bases left in between. Looked up from germline, CDR1 is GTSNPN and CDR2 is SVGIG (reference sequence). CDR3 length: 13 residues. The CDR3 nucleotides are TGTGCCTGGAGCCCCGGTAGCCGTCAGCCCCAGCATTTT. Protein sequence: CAWSPGSRQPQHF.

The chain combines TRBV9 with TRBJ2-7; no clear D gene. The CDR3 sequence is 14 residues long. Germline V gene lookup returns CDR1 SGDLS and CDR2 YYNGEE. Trimming took 0 bases from V and 6 from J, leaving 13 bases between them. CDR3 region: CASSVGMIRSEQYF. CDR3 DNA sequence: TGTGCCAGCAGCGTAGGGATGATCAGGTCCGAGCAGTACTTC.

V and J are TRBV5-1 and TRBJ1-6; a weak D match, TRBD1 (6 bases). The CDR3 consists of 16 residues. V was pared by 4 bases and J by 3 bases, with 14 bases between. Germline V gene data show CDR1 as SGHRS and CDR2 as YFSETQ. The chain's CDR3 is CASSRSGQSYNSPLHF. The CDR3 DNA sequence: TGCGCCAGCAGCCGCTCAGGACAGAGCTATAATTCACCCCTCCACTTT.

The chain recombines TRBV4-2 with TRBJ2-4, with no clear D. CDR3 length: 15 amino acids. The V end lost 6 bases, the J end lost 7 bases, and 19 bases lay between the germline ends. Per the germline V gene, CDR1 is LGHNA and CDR2 is YNFKEQ. CDR3 coding DNA: TGTGCCAGCAGTGCTGGAGACCCTGAGGTGAACATTCAGTACTTC. It is translated as CASSAGDPEVNIQYF.

This rearrangement joins TRBV5-1 to TRBJ1-4, with D possibly being TRBD1 (5 bases). Between the trimmed V and J ends, which lost 8 bases and 2 bases, there was a span of 19 bases. CDR1 SGHRS and CDR2 YFSETQ come from the germline V gene. The CDR3 has 16 residues. CDR3 residues: CASRDLVGGTNEKLFF. The CDR3 region has the DNA TGCGCCAGTCGGGACCTCGTGGGGGGGACTAATGAAAAACTGTTTTTT. The entire variable domain, with the rest obtained from reference TRBV5-1 and TRBJ1-4, is as follows: KAGVTQTPRYLIKTRGQQVTLSCSPISGHRSVSWYQQTPGQGLQFLFEYFSETQRNKGNFPGRFSGRQFSNSRSEMNVSTLELGDSALYLCASRDLVGGTNEKLFFGSGTQLSVL.

The chain carries TRBV7-2 and TRBJ1-6; 8 bases match TRBD1. Germline trimming cut 3 bases from V and 14 bases from J; bases unmatched to any gene: 9. From germline, CDR1 is SGHTA and CDR2 FQGNSA. The CDR3 loop spans 14 amino acids. In nucleotides, the CDR3 is TGTGCCAGCAGCTTGGACAGGGCACCTTCGACCCTCCACTTT. Encoded protein: CASSLDRAPSTLHF.

The sample holds a few counts of this clone. This chain joins TRBV6-1 and TRBJ1-6, with D hard to call. Trimming left V 2 bases short and J 10 bases short, with 9 bases between. This CDR3 is 13 amino acids long. Germline V gene sequence: CDR1 MNHNS, CDR2 SASEGT. CDR3 DNA: TGTGCCAGCAGTGAACAGCGCGAGTCACCCCTCCACTTT. It yields the protein CASSEQRESPLHF.